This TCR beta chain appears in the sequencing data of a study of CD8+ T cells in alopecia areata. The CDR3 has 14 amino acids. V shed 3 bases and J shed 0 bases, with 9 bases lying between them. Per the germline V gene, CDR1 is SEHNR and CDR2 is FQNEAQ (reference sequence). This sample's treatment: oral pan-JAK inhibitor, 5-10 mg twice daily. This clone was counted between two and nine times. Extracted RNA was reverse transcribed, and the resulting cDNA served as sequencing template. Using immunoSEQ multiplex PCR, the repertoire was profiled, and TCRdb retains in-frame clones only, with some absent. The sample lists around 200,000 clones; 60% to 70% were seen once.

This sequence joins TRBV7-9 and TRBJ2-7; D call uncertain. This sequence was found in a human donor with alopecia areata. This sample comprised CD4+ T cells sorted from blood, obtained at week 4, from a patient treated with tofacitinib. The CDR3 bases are TGTGCCAGCAGCTTCGGTCGGTTCTCCTACGAGCAGTACTTC. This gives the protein CASSFGRFSYEQYF.